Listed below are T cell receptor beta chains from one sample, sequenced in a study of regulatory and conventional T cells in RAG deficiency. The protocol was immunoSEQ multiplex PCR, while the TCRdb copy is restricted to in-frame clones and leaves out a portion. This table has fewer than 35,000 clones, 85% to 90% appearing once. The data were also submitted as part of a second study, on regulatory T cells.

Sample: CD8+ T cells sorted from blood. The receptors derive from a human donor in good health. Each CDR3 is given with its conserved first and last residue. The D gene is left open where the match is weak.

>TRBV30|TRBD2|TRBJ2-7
TGTGCCTGGAGGGCGGGAGGATTCGCCTACGAGCAGTACTTC
CAWRAGGFAYEQYF
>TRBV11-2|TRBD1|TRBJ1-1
TGTGCCAGCAGGACAGGGGGCACTGAAGCTTTCTTT
CASRTGGTEAFF
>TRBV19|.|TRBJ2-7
TGTGCCAGTAGTATTAGAGACAGCTACGAGCAGTACTTC
CASSIRDSYEQYF
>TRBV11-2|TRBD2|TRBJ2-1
TGTGCCAGCAGTATCTCAAAGACTAGCGGGAGGGACGATGAGCAGTTCTTC
CASSISKTSGRDDEQFF
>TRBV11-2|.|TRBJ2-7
TGTGCCAGCAGCTTAGATGGGGGGAACTACGAGCAGTACTTC
CASSLDGGNYEQYF
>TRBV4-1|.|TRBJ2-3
TGCGCCAGCAGCCAAGAGAGGGGCCCAGATACGCAGTATTTT
CASSQERGPDTQYF
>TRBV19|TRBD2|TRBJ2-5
TGTGCCAGTAGTCTCTTAAATCCGGGACTAGAGAGAGAAGAGACCCAGTACTTC
CASSLLNPGLEREETQYF
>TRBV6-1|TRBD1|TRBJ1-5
TGTGCCAGCAGTGACGACAGGGCCCTTCAGCCCCAGCATTTT
CASSDDRALQPQHF
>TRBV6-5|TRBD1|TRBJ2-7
TGTGCCAGCAGTTACTCCCGGGACAGACCCTACGAGCAGTACTTC
CASSYSRDRPYEQYF
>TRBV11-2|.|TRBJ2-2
TGTGCCAGCAGCTTCGGTCGGGGGATCGGCACCGGGGAGCTGTTTTTT
CASSFGRGIGTGELFF